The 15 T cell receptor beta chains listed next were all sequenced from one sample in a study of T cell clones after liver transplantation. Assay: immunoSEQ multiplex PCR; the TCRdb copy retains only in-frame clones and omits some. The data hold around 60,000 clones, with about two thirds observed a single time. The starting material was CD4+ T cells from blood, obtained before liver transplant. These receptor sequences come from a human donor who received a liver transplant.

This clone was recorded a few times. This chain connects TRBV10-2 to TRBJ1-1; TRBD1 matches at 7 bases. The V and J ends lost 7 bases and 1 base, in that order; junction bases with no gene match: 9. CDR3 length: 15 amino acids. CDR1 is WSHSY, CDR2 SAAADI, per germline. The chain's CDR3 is CASTRGTLSNTEAFF. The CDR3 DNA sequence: TGCGCCAGCACCAGGGGGACCCTATCGAACACTGAAGCTTTCTTT.

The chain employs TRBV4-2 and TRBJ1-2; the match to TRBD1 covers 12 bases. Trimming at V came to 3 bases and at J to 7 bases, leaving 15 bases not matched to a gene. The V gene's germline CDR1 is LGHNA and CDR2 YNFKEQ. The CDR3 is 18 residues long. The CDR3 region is CASSHGRDRGRGISGYTF. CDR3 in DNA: TGTGCCAGCAGCCATGGCCGGGACAGGGGGCGCGGAATAAGTGGCTACACCTTC.

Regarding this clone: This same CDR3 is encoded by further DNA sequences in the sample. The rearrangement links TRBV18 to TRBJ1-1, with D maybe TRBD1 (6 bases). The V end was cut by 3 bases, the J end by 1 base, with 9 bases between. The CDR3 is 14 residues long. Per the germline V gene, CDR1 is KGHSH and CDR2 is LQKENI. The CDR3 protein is CASSPSTGNTEAFF. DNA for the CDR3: TGTGCCAGCTCACCTTCGACAGGGAACACTGAAGCTTTCTTT.

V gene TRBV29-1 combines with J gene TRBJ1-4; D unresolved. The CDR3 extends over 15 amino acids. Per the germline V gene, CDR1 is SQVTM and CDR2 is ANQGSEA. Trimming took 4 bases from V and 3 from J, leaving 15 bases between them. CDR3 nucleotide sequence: TGCAGCGTTGGGGAGGGCGCCGGGGCTAATGAAAAACTGTTTTTT. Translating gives CSVGEGAGANEKLFF.

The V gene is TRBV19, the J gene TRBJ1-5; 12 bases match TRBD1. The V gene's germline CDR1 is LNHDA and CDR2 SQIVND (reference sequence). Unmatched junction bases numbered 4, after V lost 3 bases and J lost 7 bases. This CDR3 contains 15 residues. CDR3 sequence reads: CASSMGQGAQQPQHF. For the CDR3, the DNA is TGTGCCAGTAGTATGGGACAGGGGGCACAACAGCCCCAGCATTTT.

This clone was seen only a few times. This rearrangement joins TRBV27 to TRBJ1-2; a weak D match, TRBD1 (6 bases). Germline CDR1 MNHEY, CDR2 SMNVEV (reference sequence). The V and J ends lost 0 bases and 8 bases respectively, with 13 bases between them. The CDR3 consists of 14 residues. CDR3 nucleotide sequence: TGTGCCAGCAGTTTATCGGGGCAGGGGAACGGCTACACCTTC. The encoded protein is CASSLSGQGNGYTF.

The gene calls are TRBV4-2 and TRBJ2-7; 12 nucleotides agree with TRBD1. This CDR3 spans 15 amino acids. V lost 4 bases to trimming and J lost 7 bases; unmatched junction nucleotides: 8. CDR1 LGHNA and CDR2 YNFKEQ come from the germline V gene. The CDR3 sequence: CASSLGGTGGWEQYF. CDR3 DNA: TGTGCCAGCAGCCTGGGGGGGACAGGGGGCTGGGAGCAGTACTTC.

The CDR3 nucleotides are TGTGCCAGCAGTTTATCGGTGGGAGACTACGAGCAGTACTTC. It specifies CASSLSVGDYEQYF. The chain employs TRBV27 and TRBJ2-7; possibly TRBD2 for D (5 bases). Per germline, CDR1 MNHEY and CDR2 SMNVEV (reference sequence). The CDR3 runs 14 residues. V shed 0 bases and J shed 3 bases, with 9 bases lying between them.

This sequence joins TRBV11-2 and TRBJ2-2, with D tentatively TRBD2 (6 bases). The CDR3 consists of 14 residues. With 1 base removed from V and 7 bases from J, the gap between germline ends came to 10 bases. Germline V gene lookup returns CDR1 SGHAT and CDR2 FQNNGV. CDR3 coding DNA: TGTGCCAGCAGCTTAGTTCGGAGGGTCGGGGAGCTGTTTTTT. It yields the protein CASSLVRRVGELFF.

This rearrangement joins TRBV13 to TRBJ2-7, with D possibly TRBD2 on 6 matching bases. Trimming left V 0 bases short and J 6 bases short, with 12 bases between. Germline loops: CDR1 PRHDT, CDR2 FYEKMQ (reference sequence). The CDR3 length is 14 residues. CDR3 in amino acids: CASSLGRDLGEQYF. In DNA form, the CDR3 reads TGTGCCAGCAGCTTAGGACGGGACTTGGGCGAGCAGTACTTC.

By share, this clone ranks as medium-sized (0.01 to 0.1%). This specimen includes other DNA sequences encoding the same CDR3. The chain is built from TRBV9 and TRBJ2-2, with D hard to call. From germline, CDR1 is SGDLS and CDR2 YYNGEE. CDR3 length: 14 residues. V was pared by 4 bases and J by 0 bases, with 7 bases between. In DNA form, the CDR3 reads TGTGCCAGCAGCCCCCGGTCGAACACCGGGGAGCTGTTTTTT. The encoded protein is CASSPRSNTGELFF.

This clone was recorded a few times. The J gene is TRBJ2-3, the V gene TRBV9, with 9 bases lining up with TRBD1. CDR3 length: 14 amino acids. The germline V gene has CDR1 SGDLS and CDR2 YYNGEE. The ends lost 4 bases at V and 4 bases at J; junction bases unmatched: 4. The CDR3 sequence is CASSSDRGPDTQYF. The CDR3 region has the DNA TGTGCCAGCAGCTCGGACAGGGGACCAGATACGCAGTATTTT.

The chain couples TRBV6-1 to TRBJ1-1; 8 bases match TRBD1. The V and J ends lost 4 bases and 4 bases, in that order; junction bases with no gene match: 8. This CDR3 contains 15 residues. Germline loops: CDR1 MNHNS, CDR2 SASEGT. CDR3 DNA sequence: TGTGCCAGCAGTGGACCAGGGGGCCGGAGCACTGAAGCTTTCTTT. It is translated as CASSGPGGRSTEAFF.

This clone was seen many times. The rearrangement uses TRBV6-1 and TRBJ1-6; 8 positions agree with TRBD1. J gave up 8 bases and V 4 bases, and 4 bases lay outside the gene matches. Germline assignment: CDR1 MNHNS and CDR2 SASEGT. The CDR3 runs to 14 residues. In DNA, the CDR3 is TGTGCCAGCAGTGTGAGGACAGGGTATTCACCCCTCCACTTT. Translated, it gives CASSVRTGYSPLHF.

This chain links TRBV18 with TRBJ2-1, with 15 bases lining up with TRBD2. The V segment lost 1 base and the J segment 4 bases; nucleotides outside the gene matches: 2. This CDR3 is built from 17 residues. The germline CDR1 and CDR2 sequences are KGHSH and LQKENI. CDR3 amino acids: CASSPRTSGGVYNEQFF. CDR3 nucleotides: TGTGCCAGCTCACCACGGACTAGCGGGGGGGTGTACAATGAGCAGTTCTTC.